This passage covers 23 T cell receptor beta chains from one sample sequenced in a study of graft-versus-host responses after intestinal transplantation. The protocol was immunoSEQ multiplex PCR, while the TCRdb copy is restricted to in-frame clones and leaves out a portion. Of 55,000 to 85,000 clones listed, 70% to 90% are singletons. What these receptors recognize is not known. The sample was unstimulated CD8+ T cells sorted from spleen or lymph node cells, taken before intestinal transplant. Receptors were obtained from a human donor who received an intestinal transplant.

The rearrangement uses TRBV28 and TRBJ2-7; tentative D call: TRBD2 (5 bases). Trimming removed 6 bases from V and 2 bases from J, with 11 bases in between. Germline V gives CDR1 MDHEN, CDR2 SYDVKM. This CDR3 spans 13 amino acids. As DNA, the CDR3 is TGTGCCAGCAGATTGGGAGCTCCCTACGAGCAGTACTTC. Protein: CASRLGAPYEQYF.

The table lists this clone with a count of one. In DNA form, the CDR3 reads TGCGCCAGCAGGGACGAGGGGAACACTGAAGCTTTCTTT. This sequence encodes CASRDEGNTEAFF. This sequence joins TRBV5-1 and TRBJ1-1; D is unclear. The ends were cut back, 5 bases at V and 1 base at J, with 9 bases in the middle. Germline V gene data show CDR1 as SGHRS and CDR2 as YFSETQ. The CDR3 consists of 13 residues.

V and J are TRBV6-6 and TRBJ2-7; 10 bases are shared with TRBD1. V lost 3 bases, J lost 1 base, and 6 bases stayed unmatched. The germline V gene has CDR1 MNHNY and CDR2 SVGAGI (reference sequence). The CDR3 has 16 residues. The CDR3 DNA sequence: TGTGCCAGCAGTTATCCGGGACAGGGGCCTTCCTACGAGCAGTACTTC. Protein product: CASSYPGQGPSYEQYF.

The chain couples TRBV27 to TRBJ2-7, with 8 bases aligning to TRBD2. There are 14 residues in the CDR3. V shed 2 bases and J 2 bases; nucleotides not matched to a gene: 2. Germline V lookup: CDR1 MNHEY, CDR2 SMNVEV (reference sequence). CDR3 amino acids: CASSLSSGTYEQYF. In DNA form, the CDR3 reads TGTGCCAGCAGTTTAAGTAGCGGGACCTACGAGCAGTACTTC.

This chain uses TRBV7-2 with TRBJ2-7; D might be TRBD2 (6 bases). The CDR3 loop spans 15 amino acids. Looked up from germline, CDR1 is SGHTA and CDR2 is FQGNSA. Deletions cut 10 bases from V and 3 bases from J, with 22 bases between. The CDR3 nucleotides read TGTGCCACGGCGGAGAAGGTTTGGGGGGACTACGAGCAGTACTTC. Translated: CATAEKVWGDYEQYF.

As concerns this clone: Germline is not matched at one junction end, which may reflect a read error. V and J are TRBV7-2 and TRBJ2-2; D perhaps matches TRBD2 (6 bases). Germline CDR1 and CDR2: SGHTA and FQGNSA. This CDR3 region has 16 residues. The CDR3 DNA reads as TGTGCCAGCAGCAATCCCGGGAGATCCGGACCCGGGGAGTTGTTTTTT. Its protein product is CASSNPGRSGPGELFF.

The chain is built from TRBV5-1 and TRBJ2-1; perhaps TRBD1 as D (6 bases). This CDR3 spans 15 amino acids. CDR1 SGHRS and CDR2 YFSETQ come from the germline V gene. The ends were cut back, 1 base at V and 6 bases at J, with 14 bases in the middle. As DNA, the CDR3 is TGCGCCAGCAGCTTGATTAGGGGGTCCCGCAATGAGCAGTTCTTC. Its protein is CASSLIRGSRNEQFF.

The V and J genes are TRBV9 and TRBJ2-3; D may be TRBD2 (5 bases). Trimming took 0 bases from V and 6 from J, leaving 14 bases between them. This CDR3 region has 15 residues. Germline V CDR1 and CDR2: SGDLS, YYNGEE. The CDR3 protein is CASSVGLPGWDTQYF. The DNA for the CDR3 is TGTGCCAGCAGCGTAGGTCTCCCGGGGTGGGATACGCAGTATTTT.

The table lists this clone with a count of one. The chain recombines TRBV15 with TRBJ2-5; the D is unclear. CDR3 length: 13 residues. The ends were cut back, 3 bases at V and 2 bases at J, with 7 bases in the middle. Germline values: CDR1 LNHNV, CDR2 YYDKDF (reference sequence). CDR3 loop: CATSRGQQETQYF. Here the CDR3 DNA reads TGTGCCACCAGCAGGGGCCAGCAAGAGACCCAGTACTTC.

The chain combines TRBV9 with TRBJ2-1, with no clear D. CDR3 size: 15 residues. Trimming stripped 1 base from V and 3 bases from J, with 11 bases between. CDR1 and CDR2 (germline): SGDLS, YYNGEE. The CDR3 region is CASSVSQALYNEQFF. The CDR3 DNA reads as TGTGCCAGCAGCGTAAGCCAGGCGCTCTACAATGAGCAGTTCTTC.

The V and J genes are TRBV28 and TRBJ2-7; a weak D match, TRBD2 (7 bases). The germline V gene has CDR1 MDHEN and CDR2 SYDVKM. This CDR3 is 20 amino acids long. With 8 bases removed from V and 7 bases from J, the gap between germline ends came to 39 bases. Here the CDR3 DNA reads TGTGCCAGCGCGAACCAGGACTATCTCACTCGCGGGGGCCCCCTGGGAGAGCAGTACTTC. Translating it yields CASANQDYLTRGGPLGEQYF.

CDR3 loop: CASWTGEEETQYF. The CDR3 coding sequence is TGTGCCAGCTGGACAGGGGAGGAAGAGACCCAGTACTTC. The chain recombines TRBV28 with TRBJ2-5, with 9 bases fitting TRBD1. V gave up 8 bases and J gave up 3 bases; unmatched junction bases: 4. The germline CDR1 and CDR2 sequences are MDHEN and SYDVKM. This CDR3 has 13 amino acids.

The chain recombines TRBV19 with TRBJ2-7; TRBD1 aligns across 8 bases. The trim removed 6 bases at V and 1 base at J, leaving 11 bases unmatched. Germline V CDR1 and CDR2: LNHDA, SQIVND (reference sequence). This CDR3 contains 16 residues. CDR3 loop: CASRGWAGTGSYEQYF. Here the CDR3 DNA reads TGTGCCAGTAGAGGTTGGGCTGGGACAGGTTCCTACGAGCAGTACTTC.

This clone has a single count. The chain couples TRBV2 to TRBJ1-2; maybe TRBD1 (5 bases). Germline-derived CDR1 and CDR2 are SNHLY and FYNNEI. Trimming cost V 6 bases and J 5 bases, with 16 bases left between them. The CDR3 runs 14 residues. The CDR3 sequence is CASRAGITGYGYTF. The DNA of the CDR3 is TGTGCCAGCAGGGCGGGGATAACAGGATATGGCTACACCTTC.

J is TRBJ2-1 and V is TRBV27; TRBD2 aligns across 16 bases. CDR1 MNHEY and CDR2 SMNVEV come from the germline V gene (reference sequence). The CDR3 length is 18 residues. V lost 6 bases to trimming and J lost 0 bases; unmatched junction nucleotides: 5. CDR3: CASRGLAGGRVSYNEQFF. As DNA, the CDR3 is TGTGCCAGCAGGGGACTAGCGGGAGGGCGGGTCTCCTACAATGAGCAGTTCTTC.

This CDR3 reads CASSAISTGELFF. CDR3 sequence (DNA): TGTGCCAGCAGCGCGATTAGCACCGGGGAGCTGTTTTTT. This sequence joins TRBV9 and TRBJ2-2; D not resolved. CDR1 and CDR2 (germline): SGDLS, YYNGEE. V was clipped by 3 bases and J by 4 bases, with 7 bases between them. The CDR3 has 13 residues.

V and J are TRBV9 and TRBJ2-1, with TRBD1 as a possible D gene (6 bases). The CDR3 consists of 15 residues. Trimming cost V 6 bases and J 0 bases, with 13 bases left between them. Germline CDR1 reads SGDLS; CDR2 reads YYNGEE. The CDR3 DNA reads as TGTGCCAGCAACAGGGATAGGGTCTCCTACAATGAGCAGTTCTTC. Protein: CASNRDRVSYNEQFF. Full variable domain (remainder filled in from reference TRBV9 and TRBJ2-1): DSGVTQTPKHLITATGQRVTLRCSPRSGDLSVYWYQQSLDQGLQFLIQYYNGEERAKGNILERFSAQQFPDLHSELNLSSLELGDSALYFCASNRDRVSYNEQFFGPGTRLTVL.

This clone was seen only a few times. The gene calls are TRBV27 and TRBJ1-4; 8 bases align to TRBD1. Germline trimming cut 6 bases from V and 1 base from J; bases unmatched to any gene: 7. The CDR3 length is 16 residues. Germline V gene lookup returns CDR1 MNHEY and CDR2 SMNVEV (reference sequence). CDR3 nucleotide sequence: TGTGCCAGCAGATCCGGGACAGGCGTAACTAATGAAAAACTGTTTTTT. It codes for CASRSGTGVTNEKLFF.

CDR3 region: CASSFRQGLYEQYF. The CDR3 DNA sequence: TGTGCCAGCAGTTTCAGACAGGGATTGTACGAGCAGTACTTC. J is TRBJ2-7 and V is TRBV28, with 7 bases fitting TRBD1. CDR1 MDHEN and CDR2 SYDVKM come from the germline V gene. CDR3 length equals 14 residues. Trimming at V came to 3 bases and at J to 4 bases, leaving 6 bases not matched to a gene.

J is TRBJ2-7 and V is TRBV6-1; TRBD1 matches at 8 bases. Germline CDR1 reads MNHNS; CDR2 reads SASEGT. The J segment lost 0 bases and the V segment lost 1 base, leaving 2 bases of the junction unmatched. This CDR3 contains 15 residues. CDR3 protein: CASSEDTGGSYEQYF. The CDR3 coding sequence is TGTGCCAGCAGTGAAGATACAGGGGGCTCCTACGAGCAGTACTTC.

This chain joins TRBV6-1 and TRBJ1-4, with 7 bases lining up with TRBD1. The CDR3 extends over 14 amino acids. Per the germline V gene, CDR1 is MNHNS and CDR2 is SASEGT. After removal of 1 base from V and 7 bases from J, the junction contained 3 bases not matched to a gene. In DNA, the CDR3 is TGTGCCAGCAGTGAAGACAGGGGCGGTGAAAAACTGTTTTTT. Translated: CASSEDRGGEKLFF.

The rearrangement joins TRBV7-9 to TRBJ2-1; possible D gene TRBD2, 7 bases. This CDR3 region has 12 residues. The germline V and J ends were trimmed by 10 bases and 8 bases, with 15 bases remaining between them. Germline-derived CDR1 and CDR2 are SEHNR and FQNEAQ (reference sequence). CDR3 nucleotides: TGTGCCATCCCAAGAGGGGGGGATGAGCAGTTCTTC. Its translation is CAIPRGGDEQFF.

The rearrangement links TRBV28 to TRBJ2-5; D call uncertain. CDR1 and CDR2 (germline): MDHEN, SYDVKM. The V and J ends lost 1 base and 0 bases respectively, with 12 bases between them. The length of the CDR3 is 16 residues. The CDR3 nucleotides are TGTGCCAGCAGTTTATTCCCCTCGGAGTACCAAGAGACCCAGTACTTC. Amino acids: CASSLFPSEYQETQYF. Full variable domain (outside the CDR3, taken from reference TRBV28 and TRBJ2-5): DVKVTQSSRYLVKRTGEKVFLECVQDMDHENMFWYRQDPGLGLRLIYFSYDVKMKEKGDIPEGYSVSREKKERFSLILESASTNQTSMYLCASSLFPSEYQETQYFGPGTRLLVL.